This TCR beta chain comes out of a study of identical twins. Turning to this clonotype: Its antigen is not identified.

The CDR3 runs 13 residues. The trim removed 11 bases at V and 4 bases at J, leaving 7 bases unmatched. A universal primer site was added by template switching, and unique molecular identifiers were carried by the cDNA. TCRdb re-analysed the 5' RACE reads in MiXCR, keeping a single row per CDR3 protein. Seen here are 400,000 to 550,000 distinct CDR3 sequences, 24% observed once, and the top ten hold about 2.7%. Findings of the study overall: The conclusions drew on cross-sectional statistical analysis instead of tracking the same donors.

These data were likewise used in another study, on T cells expressing NK-cell markers. From that report: The TCR beta repertoires were obtained from sorted CD3+CD56+NKG2C+, CD3+CD56+NKG2C- and CD3+CD56-NKG2C+ T cells.

The chain recombines TRBV12-3 or TRBV12-4 with TRBJ2-2; TRBD1 agrees at 7 bases. The TCR originated in a woman aged 18-30 years in good health. Sequenced sample: CD4+ T cells sorted from blood. The chain's CDR3 is CAGRQGRTGELFF. Here the CDR3 DNA reads TGTGCCGGACGACAGGGACGCACCGGGGAGCTGTTTTTT.